A selection of T cell receptor beta chains follows, all from one sample in a study of T cells expressing NK-cell markers. TCRdb reprocessed the 5' RACE reads, with one entry per CDR3 protein and no DNA. This table holds 300,000 to 500,000 distinct CDR3 sequences. The sequenced sample consisted of blood T cells: a sorted CD56 or NKG2C T cell subset, CD4+ or CD8+ T cells, or bulk PBMC T cells (not recorded which). Every receptor here comes from a woman in her 50s in good health. CDR3s include the opening cysteine and the closing phenylalanine or tryptophan.

TRBV6-5	TRBJ2-1	CASSRGGNLEQFF
TRBV5-1	TRBJ2-4	CASSTDRDNPLNIQYF
TRBV20-1	TRBJ2-1	CSARDLGDRPYNEQFF
TRBV18	TRBJ2-1	CASSPRARVDNEQFF
TRBV5-1	TRBJ2-2	CASSAPVLANTGELFF
TRBV5-1	TRBJ2-3	CASTETGAIDTQYF
TRBV10-2	TRBJ2-7	CASSEYPEYEQYF
TRBV29-1	TRBJ2-7	CSVGSLTSGRWYEQYF
TRBV13	TRBJ1-1	CASALPGGGHTEAFF
TRBV29-1	TRBJ1-2	CSVSRDRGHGDGYTF
TRBV12-3/TRBV12-4	TRBJ2-1	CASSLRQTSYNEQFF
TRBV14	TRBJ2-1	CASSQDLRGEEEQFF
TRBV10-3	TRBJ2-1	CAIRDSARNEQFF
TRBV20-1	TRBJ2-5	CSAKESAGEETQYF
TRBV3-1	TRBJ2-1	CASSQLSKADNEQFF
TRBV7-6	TRBJ2-1	CASSFTTSAGNEQFF
TRBV20-1	TRBJ1-3	CSASDRARWDGNTIYF
TRBV11-2	TRBJ2-2	CASTFYGELFF
TRBV5-1	TRBJ2-2	CASSAPGTGVNGELFF
TRBV2	TRBJ2-4	CASRTEIAKNIQYF
TRBV6-6	TRBJ2-4	CASSLATGGKNIQYF
TRBV6-2/TRBV6-3	TRBJ2-1	CASSWGLAGTSVDYNEQFF
TRBV27	TRBJ2-5	CASSQVRSGTTQYF
TRBV12-3/TRBV12-4	TRBJ1-3	CASSPSRGGAGNTIYF
TRBV11-3	TRBJ2-3	CASGTTTDTQYF
TRBV4-2	TRBJ2-5	CASSIEGTSGETQYF
TRBV5-8	TRBJ1-2	CASSSPRWGWNGYTF
TRBV12-3/TRBV12-4	TRBJ2-5	CASSQGGSGVETQYF
TRBV15	TRBJ2-7	CATSRGRQSAPPEQYF
TRBV5-1	TRBJ2-7	CASSSSGAIYEQYF
TRBV5-1	TRBJ1-4	CASSTGPSEGNEKLFF
TRBV27	TRBJ1-1	CASRSLGGRAEAFF
TRBV24-1	TRBJ2-5	CATSEGQGAAETQYF
TRBV9	TRBJ2-7	CASSPGPRSYEQYF
TRBV7-2	TRBJ2-5	CASSSTHLAGWTQYF
TRBV7-9	TRBJ1-2	CAIDRDYGYTF
TRBV5-1	TRBJ2-1	CASSLASSGRDGEQFF
TRBV7-9	TRBJ1-2	CASSLRGARNYGYTF
TRBV10-3	TRBJ2-7	CAISEPPVDEQYF
TRBV10-3	TRBJ2-6	CAIKTGLNKANVLTF
TRBV20-1	TRBJ2-5	CSASRLVNGETQYF
TRBV10-3	TRBJ2-4	CAISERLGAGENIQYF